Listed below are T cell receptor beta chains from one sample, sequenced in a study of blood T cell repertoires in COVID-19. TCRdb's copy holds only in-frame clones and misses some; the assay was immunoSEQ multiplex PCR. The sample records 150,000 to 200,000 clones, around three quarters being singletons. The source material was peripheral blood. The receptors were sampled from a man aged 55 to 70 with acute or convalescent COVID-19. Both conserved end residues are part of each CDR3. Fields, in order: clone size, D gene, V gene, J gene, CDR3 length, CDR3 DNA, CDR3 protein. The D gene is left open where the match is weak. Rows may omit the clone size; those that give it use once, few, many or a size class.

-	TRBD1	TRBV18	TRBJ1-1	14	TGTGCCAGCTCACCTCCCAGGGGGATGACTGAAGCTTTCTTT	CASSPPRGMTEAFF
-	-	TRBV30	TRBJ1-4	11	TGTGCCTGGCGAGAGGGTGAAAAACTGTTTTTT	CAWREGEKLFF
-	TRBD2	TRBV7-7	TRBJ2-5	15	TGTGCTAGCAGCTCAGGACTAGCCGGGGTAGAGACCCAGTACTTC	CASSSGLAGVETQYF
once	-	TRBV24-1	TRBJ2-1	13	TGTGCCACCAGTGATAGCGGGTACAATGAGCAGTTCTTC	CATSDSGYNEQFF
-	TRBD2	TRBV10-3	TRBJ2-7	17	TGTGCCATCAGTGAGTCGCTTTCGGAGACTAGCGGAACCGAGCAGTACTTC	CAISESLSETSGTEQYF
-	-	TRBV6-5	TRBJ2-2	14	TGTGCCAGCACCGCGGGGGCCAACACCGGGGAGCTGTTTTTT	CASTAGANTGELFF
-	TRBD1	TRBV12-3/TRBV12-4	TRBJ2-5	12	TGTGCCACCTCCTCGGACAGGGGGACCCAGTACTTC	CATSSDRGTQYF
-	-	TRBV5-4	TRBJ1-1	13	TGTGCCAGCAGCGTGGACAAGCGAGCTGAAGCTTTCTTT	CASSVDKRAEAFF
-	TRBD1	TRBV5-1	TRBJ1-4	16	TGCGCCAGCAGCCGACAGGGAACTGCAACTAATGAAAAACTGTTTTTT	CASSRQGTATNEKLFF
-	TRBD1	TRBV6-5	TRBJ2-7	12	TGTGCCAGCAGTAGGGACAGAAACGAGCAGTACTTC	CASSRDRNEQYF
-	-	TRBV14	TRBJ1-1	14	TGTGCCAGCAGCCAAGTGCAGGGGAGCACTGAAGCTTTCTTT	CASSQVQGSTEAFF
-	-	TRBV27	TRBJ1-2	17	TGTGCCAGCAGTTTATCGATCGGACACCTAACTAACTATGGCTACACCTTC	CASSLSIGHLTNYGYTF
-	-	TRBV10-3	TRBJ1-3	17	TGTGCCATCAGGCTCGCCGGGACATCATCCTCTGGAAACACCATATATTTT	CAIRLAGTSSSGNTIYF
-	-	TRBV9	TRBJ1-1	12	TGTGCCAGCAGCCGAGTGAACACTGAAGCTTTCTTT	CASSRVNTEAFF
-	-	TRBV7-2	TRBJ2-3	14	TGTGCCAGCAGCTTACTCCGGGAAACAGATACGCAGTATTTT	CASSLLRETDTQYF
-	-	TRBV4-1	TRBJ2-4	18	TGCGCCAGCAGCCAAGGTCTTAGAGACAGGGTTTGGAGGGACATTCAGTACTTC	CASSQGLRDRVWRDIQYF
few	TRBD1	TRBV19	TRBJ2-7	15	TGTGCCAGTAGTCCCCGACAGGGTTACGCCAACGAGCAGTACTTC	CASSPRQGYANEQYF
-	-	TRBV7-2	TRBJ2-7	15	TGTGCCAGCAGCGTTCAATCTAGCGCGACCTACGAGCAGTACTTC	CASSVQSSATYEQYF
-	-	TRBV7-9	TRBJ2-3	11	TGTGCCAGCAGCTTTCGAGATACGCAGTATTTT	CASSFRDTQYF
-	TRBD2	TRBV2	TRBJ2-2	15	TGTGCCAGCAGCGGGGGGACCCTTGGCACCGGGGAGCTGTTTTTT	CASSGGTLGTGELFF
few	TRBD1	TRBV5-1	TRBJ1-6	15	TGCGCCAGCAGCTCGACAGGGGAGGTATACTCACCCCTCCACTTT	CASSSTGEVYSPLHF
-	-	TRBV19	TRBJ1-5	14	TGTGCCAGTAGTATATTGTCAGGGGATCAGCCCCAGCATTTT	CASSILSGDQPQHF